This TCR beta chain was profiled in a study of identical twins. Note on this clonotype: Its antigen is unknown.

Whole-study results and caveats: The study reached conclusions through statistical analysis that was cross-sectional, not following the same donors.

This CDR3 spans 16 amino acids. V shed 5 bases and J shed 4 bases, with 20 bases lying between them. The germline CDR1 and CDR2 sequences are SEHNR and FQNEAQ (reference sequence). TCRdb reanalysed the 5' RACE reads using MiXCR and keeps one entry per CDR3 protein. The sample lists roughly 770,000 distinct CDR3 sequences, over 15% seen once, with about an eighth in the top ten. These data also featured in a second study, about T cells expressing NK-cell markers. That study reports: A range of roughly 1.0-7.0% of CD8+ T cells consisted of dominant NKG2C+ clonotypes in 5 to 7 donors. These clonotypes additionally ranked first within the CD3+CD56-NKG2C+ fraction of a few donors.

The sequenced material came from PBMCs. The receptor was isolated from a woman between 18 and 29 years old in good health. This rearrangement joins TRBV7-9 to TRBJ1-2; D ambiguous. This chain's CDR3 is CASSTQQSGPAYGYTF. The CDR3 DNA reads TGTGCCAGCAGCACGCAGCAGTCGGGTCCTGCCTATGGCTACACCTTC.